The present entry profiles one TCR beta chain with its context. What it binds is unknown. Repertoires were generated with immunoSEQ multiplex PCR, while TCRdb's copy carries only in-frame clones and drops some. The table lists about 2,700 clones, less than 25% of them singletons. Two independent pathologists confirmed no atypia in lung taken at least 2 cm from tumor. This sample is part of a study of T cells in localized non-small cell lung cancer. Study results and caveats: A higher density of T cells in blood coincided with extended overall survival. T cell clonality was highest in uninvolved adjacent lung, above tumor. A median about 54 of the top 100 tumor clones appeared in adjacent lung.

Per the germline V gene, CDR1 is MNHNS and CDR2 is SASEGT. V lost 1 base and J lost 9, with 7 bases in between. The CDR3 consists of 13 residues. The chain couples TRBV6-1 to TRBJ1-6; D not certain. This receptor was taken from a woman aged 35 to 70 with stage I lung adenocarcinoma. The sequencing used normal lung tissue next to the tumor, collected before any cancer treatment. CDR3 protein: CASSEVRSSPLHF. CDR3 nucleotide sequence: TGTGCCAGCAGTGAAGTACGGTCTTCACCCCTCCACTTT.